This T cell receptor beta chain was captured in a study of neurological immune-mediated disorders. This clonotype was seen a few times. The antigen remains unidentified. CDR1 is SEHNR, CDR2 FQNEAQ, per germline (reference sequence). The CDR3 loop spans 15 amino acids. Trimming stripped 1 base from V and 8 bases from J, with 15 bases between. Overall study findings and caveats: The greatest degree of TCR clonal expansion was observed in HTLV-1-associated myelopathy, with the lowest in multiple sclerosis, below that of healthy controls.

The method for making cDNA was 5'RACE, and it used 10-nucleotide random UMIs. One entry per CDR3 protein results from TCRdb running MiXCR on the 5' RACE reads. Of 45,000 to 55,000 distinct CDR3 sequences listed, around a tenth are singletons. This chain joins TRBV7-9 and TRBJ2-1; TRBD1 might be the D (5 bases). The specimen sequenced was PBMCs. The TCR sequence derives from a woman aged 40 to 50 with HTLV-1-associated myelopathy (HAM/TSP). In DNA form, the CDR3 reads TGTGCCAGCAGCTTAGGCGAGCGTCAGGGTGATGAGCAGTTCTTC. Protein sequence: CASSLGERQGDEQFF.